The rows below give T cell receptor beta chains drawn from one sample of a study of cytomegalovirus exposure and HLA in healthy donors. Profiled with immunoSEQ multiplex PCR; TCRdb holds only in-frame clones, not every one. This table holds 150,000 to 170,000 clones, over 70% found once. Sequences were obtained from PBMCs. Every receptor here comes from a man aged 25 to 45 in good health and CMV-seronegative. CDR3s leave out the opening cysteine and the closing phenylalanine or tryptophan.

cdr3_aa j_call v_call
ASSLNRGRADTEAF TRBJ1-1 TRBV5-1
ASSVQGNTGELF TRBJ2-2 TRBV9
ASSWLLDSAYEQY TRBJ2-7 TRBV7-9
ATRQVNYGYT TRBJ1-2 TRBV6-5
ASSQEGRTGYEQY TRBJ2-7 TRBV4-1
ASSQDLTGTANYGYT TRBJ1-2 TRBV4-3
ASSTRDRVQPQH TRBJ1-5 TRBV6-1
ASSSRRADMEQY TRBJ2-7 TRBV13
ASSPHPQGKGNQPQN TRBJ1-5 TRBV9
ASSLDDTVGAAGNTIY TRBJ1-3 TRBV11-2
SAQNRGQETQY TRBJ2-5 TRBV29-1
ASSVRDREEEGGELF TRBJ2-2 TRBV13
ASSPDSNYGYT TRBJ1-2 TRBV18
AWSHGVGQPQH TRBJ1-5 TRBV30
TSRVSVGRDGEQY TRBJ2-7 TRBV1
ASSPAAGVTYNEQF TRBJ2-1 TRBV19
ASSLVGGQLPDTQY TRBJ2-3 TRBV7-7
ASSSIGADSNQPQH TRBJ1-5 TRBV28
ASSSGTGVYEQY TRBJ2-7 TRBV5-1
AEGETTGELF TRBJ2-2 TRBV5-4
ASGGVGNTIY TRBJ1-3 TRBV6-6
ASSPGTVGYEQY TRBJ2-7 TRBV19
ASSPQTYASTDTQY TRBJ2-3 TRBV7-9
SSSLPAGEQF TRBJ2-1 TRBV7-3
ASSSRGWGNTIY TRBJ1-3 TRBV7-9
ASSQGGATEAF TRBJ1-1 TRBV7-9
ASGTERYNEQF TRBJ2-1 TRBV7-2